The clone carrying this T cell receptor beta chain showed up just a few times. Its antigen is as yet unknown. Amplification used 60 Vbeta primers and 13 Jbeta primers. Produced via immunoSEQ multiplex PCR; TCRdb's table is partial and in-frame only. The table lists hundreds of thousands of clones, about 80% of them singletons. This sample stems from a study of cytomegalovirus exposure and HLA in healthy donors. Study context: Prior work identified 100 million to 130 million unique TCR beta sequences in around 170 million T cells. Overall study results and limits: Trimming of TCR beta V- and J-genes showed a link, identified in a later analysis, to a missense DCLRE1C variant. Through in vitro validation, three CMV-associated chains were shown to be specific for CMV antigens. Further analysis, carried out later, found HLA-associated TCR beta chains more clonally expanded than equally common other chains.

The germline V gene has CDR1 MNHNS and CDR2 SASEGT. V gave up 3 bases and J gave up 1 base, with 12 bases separating them. CDR3 length: 16 residues. This TCR was sampled from a woman aged 40-49 years in good health and CMV-seronegative. The rearrangement uses TRBV6-1 and TRBJ1-4, with TRBD1 as a possible D gene (6 bases). Sequencing used PBMCs. CDR3 DNA: TGTGCCAGCAGTGAGTTCGGGACACGAACTAATGAAAAACTGTTTTTT. Translation: CASSEFGTRTNEKLFF.